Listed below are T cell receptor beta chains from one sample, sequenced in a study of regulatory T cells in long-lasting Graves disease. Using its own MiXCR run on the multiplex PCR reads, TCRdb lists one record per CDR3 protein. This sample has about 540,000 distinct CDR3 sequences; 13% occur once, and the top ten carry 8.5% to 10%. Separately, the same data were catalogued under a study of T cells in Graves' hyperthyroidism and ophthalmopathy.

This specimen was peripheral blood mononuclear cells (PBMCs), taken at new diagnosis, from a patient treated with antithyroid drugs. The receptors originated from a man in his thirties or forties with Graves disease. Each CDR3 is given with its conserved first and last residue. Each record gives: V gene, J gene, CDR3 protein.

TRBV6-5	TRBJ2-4	CASSYGRGKSAKNIQHF
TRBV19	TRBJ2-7	CASSASSGSPYEQYF
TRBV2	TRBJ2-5	CASSEPGLVKETQYF
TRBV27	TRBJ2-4	CASRVIALGKNIQYF
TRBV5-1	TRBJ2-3	CASSPHGRMSTDTQYF
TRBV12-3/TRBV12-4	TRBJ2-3	CASINSQGPGWDTQYF
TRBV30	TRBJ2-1	CAWTLTGGAEQFF
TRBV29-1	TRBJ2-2	CSVGQGPNTGELFF
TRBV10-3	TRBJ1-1	CATGKGQTNTEAFF
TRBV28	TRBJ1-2	CASRVDGNYGYTF
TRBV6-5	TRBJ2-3	CASSSSTQYF
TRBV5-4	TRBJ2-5	CASSLGLEADQETQYF
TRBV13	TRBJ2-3	CASSLALSGRRTDTQYF
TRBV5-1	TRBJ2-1	CASTPWTSGYNEQFF
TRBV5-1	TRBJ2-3	CASSPRTSGREDTQYF
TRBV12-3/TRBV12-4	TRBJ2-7	CASSLGIGGEQYF
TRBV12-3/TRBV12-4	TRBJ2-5	CASSHPHWLASAQETQYF
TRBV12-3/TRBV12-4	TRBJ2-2	CASSWTGGELFF
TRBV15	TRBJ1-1	CATSRVVGREAFF
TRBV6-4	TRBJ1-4	CASSVVVINEKLFF
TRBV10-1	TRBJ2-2	CASSHRGVGTGELFF
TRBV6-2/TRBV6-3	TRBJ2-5	CASSTRTLGEETQYF
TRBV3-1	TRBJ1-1	CASSQDRANTEAFF
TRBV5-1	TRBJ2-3	CASAADRATGDTQYF
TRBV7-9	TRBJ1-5	CANWGGLLSNQPQHF
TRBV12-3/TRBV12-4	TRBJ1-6	CASSSRGLFGSPLHF
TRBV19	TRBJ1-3	CATKYAGNSGNTIYF
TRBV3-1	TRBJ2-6	CASRTVSGANVLTF
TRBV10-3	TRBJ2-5	CAISEKREETQYF
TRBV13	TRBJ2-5	CASSSRDRAETQYF
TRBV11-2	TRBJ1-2	CASSLAPPSYGYTF
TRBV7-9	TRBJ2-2	CASSFGGAGELFF
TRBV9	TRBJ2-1	CASSVSTSGANEQFF
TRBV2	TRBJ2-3	CASSDGASLDTQYF
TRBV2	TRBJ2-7	CASKTIAGFHEQYF
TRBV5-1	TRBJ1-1	CASSFGTASPEAFF
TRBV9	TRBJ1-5	CASSVGTGNQPQHF